These T cell receptor beta chains were read from a single sample in a study of blood T cells in healthy people across ages. TCRdb ran MiXCR on the 5' RACE reads and lists one entry per CDR3 protein. The sample lists 1.5 million or so distinct CDR3 sequences; 42% were seen once. The material sequenced was blood. These receptors were obtained from a woman between 18 and 30 years old in good health. Each CDR3 is given with its conserved first and last residue. A D gene is named only where the DNA matches it firmly. A row's size may be missing; if present it is once, few, many or a size class.

d_call clone_size j_call v_call cdr3_aa cdr3_nt
TRBD2 - TRBJ2-5 TRBV7-9 CASSRNSGVVQETQYF TGTGCCAGCAGCAGGAATAGCGGGGTCGTCCAAGAGACCCAGTACTTC
- few TRBJ2-7 TRBV10-3 CAILGQGYEQYF TGTGCCATCTTAGGGCAGGGCTACGAGCAGTACTTC
TRBD1 - TRBJ2-7 TRBV4-1 CASSQERTGSYGQYF TGCGCCAGCAGCCAGGAACGGACAGGGAGTTACGGGCAGTACTTC
TRBD2 - TRBJ2-7 TRBV4-3 CASSQYQRGAYEQYF TGCGCCAGCAGCCAATACCAGCGGGGGGCCTACGAGCAGTACTTC
- few TRBJ2-1 TRBV6-2/TRBV6-3 CASFTWGPSSYNEQFF TGTGCCAGCTTCACCTGGGGCCCAAGCTCCTACAATGAGCAGTTCTTC
- - TRBJ2-1 TRBV12-3/TRBV12-4 CASSLEWGGPSPYNEQFF TGTGCCAGCAGTTTAGAGTGGGGTGGTCCATCCCCCTACAATGAGCAGTTCTTC
TRBD1 once TRBJ2-1 TRBV5-1 CASNLGTGLYNEQFF TGCGCCAGCAATCTCGGGACAGGGCTTTACAATGAGCAGTTCTTC
- - TRBJ2-7 TRBV7-2 CASRGGIFSYEQYF TGTGCCAGCAGGGGTGGGATCTTCTCCTACGAGCAGTACTTC
TRBD2 - TRBJ2-7 TRBV12-3/TRBV12-4 CASSQTSDSYEQYF TGTGCCAGCAGCCAGACTAGCGACTCCTACGAGCAGTACTTC
- many TRBJ1-2 TRBV20-1 CSAPRQANYGYTF TGCAGTGCCCCCAGACAAGCTAACTATGGCTACACCTTC
TRBD2 - TRBJ2-1 TRBV9 CASSVALVGAGGVGEQFF TGTGCCAGCAGCGTAGCATTGGTCGGGGCGGGGGGCGTGGGAGAGCAGTTCTTC
TRBD2 few TRBJ2-1 TRBV20-1 CSAISGSKYNEQFF TGCAGTGCAATTAGCGGGAGTAAGTACAATGAGCAGTTCTTC
- - TRBJ2-1 TRBV7-6 CASSLDGTHFSYNEQFF TGTGCCAGCAGCTTAGATGGAACTCATTTCTCCTACAATGAGCAGTTCTTC
TRBD2 - TRBJ2-7 TRBV25-1 CASSSRAGLASHEQYF TGTGCCAGCAGTTCGAGAGCGGGACTAGCTTCCCACGAGCAGTACTTC
- - TRBJ1-2 TRBV7-9 CASSREGADGYTF TGTGCCAGCAGCAGAGAGGGTGCCGATGGCTACACCTTC
- - TRBJ1-2 TRBV4-1 CASSQEVRGSANYGYTF TGCGCCAGCAGCCAAGAGGTTAGGGGATCAGCTAACTATGGCTACACCTTC
- few TRBJ2-3 TRBV7-3 CASSLTPRDDTQYF TGTGCCAGCAGCTTAACGCCTAGAGACGATACGCAGTATTTT
- many TRBJ1-1 TRBV3-1 CASSHRHPEGTEAFF TGTGCCAGCAGCCACCGACACCCTGAAGGGACTGAAGCTTTCTTT
TRBD2 - TRBJ2-5 TRBV29-1 CSVFQRGFQETQYF TGCAGCGTTTTCCAGCGGGGCTTCCAAGAGACCCAGTACTTC
TRBD1 - TRBJ1-4 TRBV4-2 CASSDLAGGNREKLFF TGTGCCAGCAGCGACCTGGCAGGGGGCAACAGAGAAAAACTGTTTTTT
- few TRBJ2-3 TRBV20-1 CSTRPQYF TGCAGCACCCGGCCGCAGTATTTT
- - TRBJ1-2 TRBV9 CASSVVPSDTFGYTF TGTGCCAGCAGCGTAGTCCCCTCCGACACCTTTGGCTACACCTTC
- many TRBJ2-5 TRBV12-3/TRBV12-4 CASSLRVLPQETQYF TGTGCCAGCAGTTTACGGGTACTCCCCCAAGAGACCCAGTACTTC
TRBD1 - TRBJ2-7 TRBV7-2 CASSLKGQAFYEQYF TGTGCCAGCAGCCTAAAAGGACAGGCGTTCTACGAGCAGTACTTC
- - TRBJ2-3 TRBV20-1 CSASNGGLTDTQYF TGCAGTGCTAGTAACGGGGGCCTCACAGATACGCAGTATTTT
- - TRBJ1-2 TRBV6-2/TRBV6-3 CASSYGDTNNYGYTF TGTGCCAGCAGTTATGGAGACACAAATAACTATGGCTACACCTTC
- few TRBJ2-7 TRBV21-1 CASTPDVSSYEQYF TGTGCCAGCACCCCAGACGTTAGCTCCTACGAGCAGTACTTC